The 21 T cell receptor beta chains presented below share a single source sample, sequenced in a study of PD-1 blockade in mismatch repair-deficient tumors. The assay was immunoSEQ multiplex PCR, and TCRdb's table has in-frame clones only and misses some. Of over 30,000 clones listed, approximately 80% are singletons. Sequencing used PBMCs, obtained 6 to 7 weeks after starting pembrolizumab. These receptors originate from an adult with mismatch repair-deficient cancer.

This chain uses TRBV5-1 with TRBJ2-3; maybe TRBD2 (6 bases). CDR1 and CDR2 from the germline V gene are SGHRS and YFSETQ. Trimming shortened V by 0 bases and J by 5 bases, and 10 bases separated the two germline ends. CDR3 length: 14 amino acids. CDR3 protein: CASSLEAGRDTQYF. Here the CDR3 DNA reads TGCGCCAGCAGCTTGGAGGCGGGAAGAGATACGCAGTATTTT.

The chain combines TRBV18 with TRBJ2-5; 7 bases map to TRBD1. The CDR3 extends over 13 amino acids. V trimming: 4 bases; J trimming: 4 bases; junction bases outside the gene matches: 3. Germline CDR1 is KGHSH and CDR2 is LQKENI. The CDR3 sequence is CASSQGAGETQYF. DNA of the CDR3: TGTGCCAGCTCACAGGGGGCTGGAGAGACCCAGTACTTC.

The gene calls are TRBV7-9 and TRBJ1-1; no reliable D call. The germline gives CDR1 SEHNR, CDR2 FQNEAQ (reference sequence). This CDR3 region has 18 residues. V was shortened by 4 bases and J by 1 base, with 22 bases between the two germline ends. The chain's CDR3 is CASSSPGRLGGSNTEAFF. DNA of the CDR3: TGTGCCAGCAGCTCCCCGGGAAGGTTGGGTGGATCGAACACTGAAGCTTTCTTT.

The V call is TRBV5-1, the J call TRBJ2-6; D is ambiguous. The V gene's germline CDR1 is SGHRS and CDR2 YFSETQ. V lost 1 base, J lost 2 bases, and 13 bases lay in between. This CDR3 region has 17 residues. CDR3 sequence (DNA): TGCGCCAGCAGCTTGACCCCTACGGTGACTGGGGCCAACGTCCTGACTTTC. Its translation is CASSLTPTVTGANVLTF.

A few counts support this clone. The chain recombines TRBV27 with TRBJ2-7; 10 bases align to TRBD2. Germline CDR1 and CDR2: MNHEY and SMNVEV (reference sequence). The CDR3 has 14 residues. V lost 5 bases, J lost 4 bases, and 5 bases stayed unmatched. The CDR3 reads CASSPGLASYEQYF. The CDR3 DNA follows: TGTGCCAGCAGTCCGGGACTAGCGAGTTACGAGCAGTACTTC.

The chain employs TRBV10-3 and TRBJ2-1, with TRBD2 matching 9 bases. The J segment lost 4 bases and the V segment lost 6 bases, leaving 7 bases of the junction unmatched. The CDR3 contains 15 residues. Germline values: CDR1 ENHRY, CDR2 SYGVKD. The CDR3, as DNA: TGTGCCATCAGCCCCGCTAGCGGGGTTTACAATGAGCAGTTCTTC. Translating gives CAISPASGVYNEQFF.

J is TRBJ1-4 and V is TRBV6-1; possibly TRBD1 for D (6 bases). The length of the CDR3 is 15 residues. The germline V gene encodes CDR1 MNHNS and CDR2 SASEGT. Between the trimmed V and J ends, which lost 1 base and 2 bases, there was a span of 8 bases. CDR3 coding DNA: TGTGCCAGCAGTGAAGTAACAGGGACTAATGAAAAACTGTTTTTT. Encoded protein: CASSEVTGTNEKLFF.

This chain links TRBV30 with TRBJ2-5; 8 bases match TRBD2. CDR1 is GTSNPN, CDR2 SVGIG, per germline (reference sequence). Trimming removed 0 bases from V and 4 bases from J; junction bases left unmatched: 13. The CDR3 has 17 amino acids. The CDR3 spells CAWSVVRTGRDGETQYF. The DNA of the CDR3 is TGTGCCTGGAGTGTAGTCCGTACCGGGAGGGATGGAGAGACCCAGTACTTC. Full variable domain (rest looked up from reference TRBV30 and TRBJ2-5): SQTIHQWPATLVQPVGSPLSLECTVEGTSNPNLYWYRQAAGRGLQLLFYSVGIGQISSEVPQNLSASRPQDRQFILSSKKLLLSDSGFYLCAWSVVRTGRDGETQYFGPGTRLLVL.

This clone was seen only once. This sequence joins TRBV29-1 and TRBJ1-4, with D perhaps TRBD1 (5 bases). Trimming left V 5 bases short and J 3 bases short, with 13 bases between. Germline CDR1 and CDR2: SQVTM and ANQGSEA. The CDR3 has 14 residues. The DNA of the CDR3 is TGCAGCGTTAACCCGGGACTTGCTAATGAAAAACTGTTTTTT. Encoded protein: CSVNPGLANEKLFF.

J is TRBJ2-2 and V is TRBV6-5; TRBD1 agrees at 8 bases. The trim removed 6 bases at V and 4 bases at J, leaving 7 bases unmatched. Germline V lookup: CDR1 MNHEY, CDR2 SVGAGI. The length of the CDR3 is 15 residues. The CDR3 loop is CASRLTGVGTGELFF. The DNA for the CDR3 is TGTGCCAGCAGATTGACAGGGGTGGGCACCGGGGAGCTGTTTTTT.

This chain connects TRBV5-1 to TRBJ1-1; D not resolved. Germline lookup yields CDR1 SGHRS and CDR2 YFSETQ. The ends were cut back, 2 bases at V and 3 bases at J, with 8 bases in the middle. The CDR3 covers 13 residues. The CDR3 loop reads CASSLGEDTEAFF. DNA for the CDR3: TGCGCCAGCAGCTTAGGAGAGGACACTGAAGCTTTCTTT.

This clone was seen only a few times. The chain has TRBV6-5 and TRBJ2-7; D is undetermined. V was cut by 0 bases and J by 6 bases, with 9 bases left in between. The CDR3 length is 13 residues. The germline V gene encodes CDR1 MNHEY and CDR2 SVGAGI. The CDR3 nucleotides read TGTGCCAGCAGTTACTCGGGCGTCGGCGAGCAGTACTTC. It codes for CASSYSGVGEQYF.

The rearrangement links TRBV7-9 to TRBJ1-6, with 9 positions matching TRBD1. V was pared by 1 base and J by 10 bases, with 8 bases of the junction left unmatched. Germline lookup yields CDR1 SEHNR and CDR2 FQNEAQ (reference sequence). The CDR3 sequence is 16 residues long. CDR3 nucleotides: TGTGCCAGCAGCTTAGGGACAGGGGAGTTTAGGTCACCCCTCCACTTT. Translating it yields CASSLGTGEFRSPLHF.

The rearrangement uses TRBV2 and TRBJ1-1; the match to TRBD1 covers 9 bases. Per germline, CDR1 SNHLY and CDR2 FYNNEI. The CDR3 loop spans 14 amino acids. The junction had 5 bases not matched to a gene; V was cut back by 4 bases and J by 5 bases. CDR3 bases: TGTGCCAGCAGTGTACAGGGGGCAGGGACTGAAGCTTTCTTT. It encodes CASSVQGAGTEAFF.

The gene calls are TRBV5-8 and TRBJ2-1, with a possible D match to TRBD2 (5 bases). The CDR3 sequence is 14 residues long. V lost 0 bases and J lost 4, with 8 bases in between. Germline V gives CDR1 SGHTS, CDR2 YDEGEE. CDR3 residues: CASSLAGRYNEQFF. The CDR3 DNA follows: TGTGCCAGCAGCTTGGCGGGAAGGTACAATGAGCAGTTCTTC.

This chain uses TRBV2 with TRBJ2-1, with 11 bases aligning to TRBD2. The CDR3 spans 15 residues. Germline CDR1 is SNHLY and CDR2 is FYNNEI. V gave up 3 bases and J gave up 4 bases; unmatched junction bases: 2. The CDR3: CASSETSGTYNEQFF. In DNA form, the CDR3 reads TGTGCCAGCAGTGAGACTAGCGGGACATACAATGAGCAGTTCTTC. Together with reference TRBV2 and TRBJ2-1, the CDR3 gives the full variable domain: EPEVTQTPSHQVTQMGQEVILRCVPISNHLYFYWYRQILGQKVEFLVSFYNNEISEKSEIFDDQFSVERPDGSNFTLKIRSTKLEDSAMYFCASSETSGTYNEQFFGPGTRLTVL.

The chain links TRBV19 to TRBJ2-1, with 10 bases aligning to TRBD2. V lost 5 bases to trimming and J lost 0 bases; unmatched junction nucleotides: 10. CDR1 is LNHDA, CDR2 SQIVND, per germline (reference sequence). This CDR3 spans 18 amino acids. This chain's CDR3 is CASSVGLADYSSYNEQFF. CDR3 coding DNA: TGTGCCAGTAGTGTTGGACTAGCGGACTATAGCTCCTACAATGAGCAGTTCTTC.

The table lists this clone with a few counts. The J gene is TRBJ2-7, the V gene TRBV29-1, with TRBD1 as a possible D gene (5 bases). With 6 bases removed from V and 2 bases from J, the gap between germline ends came to 11 bases. The CDR3 runs to 12 residues. Per germline, CDR1 SQVTM and CDR2 ANQGSEA. The CDR3 DNA follows: TGCAGCGTAGTGGACACGGCCTACGAGCAGTACTTC. Encoded protein: CSVVDTAYEQYF.

V and J are TRBV5-1 and TRBJ2-1; 8 bases are a match to TRBD2. Germline lookup yields CDR1 SGHRS and CDR2 YFSETQ. The ends lost 8 bases at V and 5 bases at J; junction bases unmatched: 15. The CDR3 has 16 amino acids. The CDR3 sequence is CASRLAPPPPDNEQFF. The CDR3 DNA reads TGCGCCAGTCGACTAGCGCCTCCACCCCCGGACAATGAGCAGTTCTTC.

CDR3 bases: TGTGCCAGTACCGACCTTCAGGGGTTTCGGTACACCGGGGAGCTGTTTTTT. Protein product: CASTDLQGFRYTGELFF. The J gene is TRBJ2-2, the V gene TRBV19, with D perhaps matching TRBD1 (6 bases). Deletions cut 7 bases from V and 3 bases from J, with 21 bases between. The CDR3 is 17 residues long. The germline gives CDR1 LNHDA, CDR2 SQIVND (reference sequence).

The V gene is TRBV7-2, the J gene TRBJ2-7; D is uncertain. Between the trimmed V and J ends, which lost 5 bases and 3 bases, there was a span of 11 bases. The CDR3 runs to 13 residues. Germline assignment: CDR1 SGHTA and CDR2 FQGNSA. The CDR3 coding sequence is TGTGCCAGCAGCCGCGACATGTTCTACGAGCAGTACTTC. This encodes CASSRDMFYEQYF. The variable domain in full, with the rest retrieved from reference TRBV7-2 and TRBJ2-7, is GAGVSQSPSNKVTEKGKDVELRCDPISGHTALYWYRQSLGQGLEFLIYFQGNSAPDKSGLPSDRFSAERTGGSVSTLTIQRTQQEDSAVYLCASSRDMFYEQYFGPGTRLTVT.